A single sample is the source of the 14 T cell receptor beta chains below, sequenced in a study of blood T cells in healthy people across ages. A second PCR, run for about 6 to 12 cycles, used a sample-barcoded 5' primer plus a J-beta primer mix. TCRdb independently ran MiXCR on the 5' RACE reads; one entry per CDR3 protein. The sample carries fewer than 2,000,000 distinct CDR3 sequences, 35% to 50% recorded once. The sample comprised blood. The receptors here all came from a human donor in good health.

Many counts were recorded for this clonotype. The chain joins TRBV4-3 to TRBJ2-6; D perhaps matches TRBD2 (6 bases). The CDR3 covers 17 residues. Germline V CDR1 and CDR2: LGHNA, YSLEER. Trimming shortened V by 0 bases and J by 0 bases, and 9 bases separated the two germline ends. Here the CDR3 DNA reads TGCGCCAGCAGCCAAGACGGGGGTTCCTCTGGGGCCAACGTCCTGACTTTC. Its translation is CASSQDGGSSGANVLTF.

This clonotype showed up just once. This chain links TRBV3-1 with TRBJ2-5; D not resolved. V was clipped by 1 base and J by 7 bases, with 7 bases between them. This CDR3 is built from 12 residues. Germline assignment: CDR1 LGHDT and CDR2 YNNKEL (reference sequence). The CDR3 DNA sequence: TGTGCCAGCAGCCAAGGACTTGGGACCCAGTACTTC. The encoded protein is CASSQGLGTQYF.

Remarks on this clonotype: An end of the junction does not agree with germline; a read error may underlie this. The chain has TRBV2 and TRBJ1-1; D perhaps matches TRBD1 (6 bases). The CDR3 covers 13 residues. Looked up from germline, CDR1 is SNHLY and CDR2 is FYNNEI. The CDR3 DNA is TGTACCAGCACTCAGGACAGCGGAACTGAAGCTTTCTTT. Protein sequence: CTSTQDSGTEAFF.

This clonotype showed up just a few times. The gene calls are TRBV29-1 and TRBJ1-1; 11 bases are a match to TRBD1. Germline CDR1 is SQVTM and CDR2 is ANQGSEA. The CDR3 is 15 residues long. The ends lost 6 bases at V and 3 bases at J; junction bases unmatched: 9. The CDR3 DNA follows: TGCAGCGTAACCGGGGGGACAGGGGGATACACTGAAGCTTTCTTT. It encodes CSVTGGTGGYTEAFF. The entire variable domain, with the rest obtained from reference TRBV29-1 and TRBJ1-1, is as follows: SAVISQKPSRDICQRGTSLTIQCQVDSQVTMMFWYRQQPGQSLTLIATANQGSEATYESGFVIDKFPISRPNLTFSTLTVSNMSPEDSSIYLCSVTGGTGGYTEAFFGQGTRLTVV.

The rearrangement uses TRBV29-1 and TRBJ2-3, with TRBD1 as a possible D gene (6 bases). This CDR3 comprises 15 residues. V was pared by 6 bases and J by 3 bases, with 19 bases between. CDR1 and CDR2 (germline): SQVTM, ANQGSEA. As DNA, the CDR3 is TGCAGCGTCCAGAGGAGGACAGTGAGTACAGATACGCAGTATTTT. This sequence encodes CSVQRRTVSTDTQYF.

The rearrangement links TRBV7-9 to TRBJ1-4; D perhaps matches TRBD1 (5 bases). Per the germline V gene, CDR1 is SEHNR and CDR2 is FQNEAQ (reference sequence). The CDR3 extends over 13 amino acids. Trimming pared 1 base from V and 13 bases from J, leaving 13 bases between. Written as DNA, the CDR3 is TGTGCCAGCAGCTTAGTCCAAAGCGGGGGACTGTTTTTT. This translates into CASSLVQSGGLFF. The variable domain in full, completed from reference TRBV7-9 and TRBJ1-4, reads DTGVSQNPRHKITKRGQNVTFRCDPISEHNRLYWYRQTLGQGPEFLTYFQNEAQLEKSRLLSDRFSAERPKGSFSTLEIQRTEQGDSAMYLCASSLVQSGGLFFGSGTQLSVL.

This clonotype showed up just a few times. This chain joins TRBV27 and TRBJ2-3; 8 bases are a match to TRBD2. The germline CDR1 and CDR2 sequences are MNHEY and SMNVEV (reference sequence). The trim removed 5 bases at V and 4 bases at J, leaving 14 bases unmatched. The CDR3 contains 17 residues. CDR3 sequence: CASSHPGPRRGADTQYF. In DNA form, the CDR3 reads TGTGCCAGCAGTCATCCTGGCCCTCGGCGGGGGGCAGATACGCAGTATTTT.

The chain is built from TRBV4-3 and TRBJ2-7, with 8 bases that match TRBD2. This CDR3 comprises 19 residues. Germline V gene sequence: CDR1 LGHNA, CDR2 YSLEER. The V gene end was trimmed by 0 bases and the J gene end by 5 bases; junction bases not matched to a gene: 18. The CDR3 sequence: CASSQDLTLGFSGAHEQYF. Written as DNA, the CDR3 is TGCGCCAGCAGCCAAGATCTGACGTTGGGGTTTAGCGGGGCCCACGAGCAGTACTTC.

The chain joins TRBV7-9 to TRBJ1-2, with D possibly TRBD1 on 6 matching bases. This CDR3 has 14 amino acids. Germline V gene sequence: CDR1 SEHNR, CDR2 FQNEAQ (reference sequence). Trimming pared 4 bases from V and 4 bases from J, leaving 13 bases between. In DNA, the CDR3 is TGTGCCAGCAGCTCTACAGGGAGGGGCTATGGCTACACCTTC. As protein: CASSSTGRGYGYTF.

This clonotype was found a few times. CDR3 bases: TGTGCCAGCAGTTACGGTTCGGGGCACGAGCAGTACTTC. Translated, it gives CASSYGSGHEQYF. This chain joins TRBV6-2 or TRBV6-3 and TRBJ2-4; the D call may be TRBD1 or TRBD2 (5 bases each). TRBJ2-7 explains the end of the DNA better; the J call may be wrong. Germline CDR1 MNHEY, CDR2 SVGEGT. This CDR3 is built from 13 residues.

J is TRBJ1-4 and V is TRBV6-5, with no clear D. CDR3 size: 15 residues. CDR1 and CDR2 from the germline V gene are MNHEY and SVGAGI. V dropped 4 bases and J dropped 7 bases, with 16 bases sitting between them. CDR3: CASSSAGGRVEKLFF. The CDR3 region has the DNA TGTGCCAGCAGTTCAGCTGGTGGTAGGGTTGAAAAACTGTTTTTT.

This clonotype has only a few counts. The V gene is TRBV7-6, the J gene TRBJ2-7; a possible D gene is TRBD1 (6 bases). V dropped 5 bases and J dropped 0 bases, with 11 bases sitting between them. The length of the CDR3 is 14 residues. Per the germline V gene, CDR1 is SGHVS and CDR2 is FNYEAQ. The CDR3 here is CASSRTDSSYEQYF. The CDR3 DNA sequence: TGTGCCAGCAGCCGGACGGACAGCTCCTACGAGCAGTACTTC. The variable domain in full, with the rest retrieved from reference TRBV7-6 and TRBJ2-7, is GAGVSQSPRYKVTKRGQDVALRCDPISGHVSLYWYRQALGQGPEFLTYFNYEAQQDKSGLPNDRFSAERPEGSISTLTIQRTEQRDSAMYRCASSRTDSSYEQYFGPGTRLTVT.

This clonotype was found a few times. This chain connects TRBV4-2 to TRBJ2-7; D not resolved. The J call may not be correct, given that the DNA end is closer to TRBJ2-5. Germline CDR1 is LGHNA and CDR2 is YNFKEQ. The CDR3 runs to 16 residues. CDR3 protein: CASSQDRKGNWETQYF. CDR3 bases: TGTGCCAGCAGCCAAGATCGAAAAGGGAATTGGGAGACCCAGTACTTC.

The chain links TRBV7-2 to TRBJ2-1, with TRBD1 identical over 11 bases. This CDR3 spans 15 amino acids. V was clipped by 6 bases and J by 8 bases; unmatched bases: 9. Germline-derived CDR1 and CDR2 are SGHTA and FQGNSA. The CDR3 DNA reads TGTGCCAGCAGAAGGACAGGGGGCCCCTGCGATGAGCAGTTCTTC. It translates to CASRRTGGPCDEQFF.